Following are 21 T cell receptor beta chains from one sample sequenced in a study of T cells after yellow fever vaccination. TCRdb called the 5' RACE reads again in MiXCR, with one record for every CDR3 protein. The table includes about 350,000 distinct CDR3 sequences, around 13% detected once. The sequenced sample was CD4+ T cells sorted from PBMCs, obtained 15 days after the yellow fever booster vaccination. Receptor source: a man in his late teens or twenties who received the YFV17D yellow fever vaccine.

V and J are TRBV6-2 or TRBV6-3 and TRBJ2-1; D is possibly TRBD2 (6 bases). The germline V and J ends were trimmed by 7 bases and 7 bases, with 17 bases remaining between them. CDR3 length equals 14 residues. Germline CDR1 and CDR2: MNHEY and SVGEGT. Here the CDR3 DNA reads TGTGCCAGCACCTTCCACGCAGGAGGGAATGAGCAGTTCTTC. Amino acid sequence: CASTFHAGGNEQFF.

The CDR3 region is CASSYSEPFYEQYF. The DNA of the CDR3 is TGTGCCAGCAGTTACTCGGAACCGTTCTACGAGCAGTACTTC. The V call is TRBV6-5, the J call TRBJ2-7; D is unresolved. The germline gives CDR1 MNHEY, CDR2 SVGAGI. This CDR3 comprises 14 residues. Trimming removed 0 bases at V and 3 bases at J, with 9 bases between.

The J gene is TRBJ2-7, the V gene TRBV20-1, with 8 bases fitting TRBD1. Germline CDR1 reads DFQATT; CDR2 reads SNEGSKA (reference sequence). The CDR3 runs 14 residues. V dropped 0 bases and J dropped 6; count of bases not matched to a gene: 7. The CDR3 here is CSAREATGAGEQYV. In DNA form, the CDR3 reads TGCAGTGCTAGAGAGGCGACAGGGGCCGGCGAGCAGTACGTC.

In its sample, this clonotype was seen many times. The gene calls are TRBV5-1 and TRBJ2-5, with 7 bases that match TRBD1. The CDR3 totals 15 residues. The germline gives CDR1 SGHRS, CDR2 YFSETQ. Trimming removed 4 bases from V and 0 bases from J; junction bases left unmatched: 6. The DNA of the CDR3 is TGCGCCAGCAGCCGGAGACAGGGCGACCAAGAGACCCAGTACTTC. Protein: CASSRRQGDQETQYF.

This clonotype was detected only a few times. At one boundary the junction diverges from the germline segment, which might be a read error. The rearrangement uses TRBV30 and TRBJ2-1; no definite D call. Germline values: CDR1 GTSNPN, CDR2 SVGIG (reference sequence). This CDR3 has 12 residues. Written as DNA, the CDR3 is TGTGCCTGGAGTGACTACTACAGTGAGCAGTTCTTC. Its translation: CAWSDYYSEQFF.

This clonotype occurred many times. J is TRBJ2-3 and V is TRBV12-3 or TRBV12-4; no clear D gene. The length of the CDR3 is 12 residues. V was pared by 5 bases and J by 0 bases, with 3 bases between. Written as DNA, the CDR3 is TGTGCCAGCAGTAAAAGCACAGATACGCAGTATTTT. Translating it yields CASSKSTDTQYF.

This rearrangement joins TRBV11-3 to TRBJ2-2; TRBD1 aligns across 9 bases. The CDR3 covers 22 residues. Trimming cost V 0 bases and J 4 bases; bases outside gene matches: 21. CDR1 and CDR2 from the germline V gene are SGHNT and YENEEA. The CDR3 region has the DNA TGTGCCAGCAGCTTAGATCCCCCCCTATACAACTTACAGGGGGCCGGCACCGGGGAGCTGTTTTTT. Its protein is CASSLDPPLYNLQGAGTGELFF.

The rearrangement links TRBV11-3 to TRBJ2-5; a weak D match, TRBD1 (5 bases). The CDR3 is 13 amino acids. CDR1 and CDR2 from the germline V gene are SGHNT and YENEEA. Trimming took off 5 bases at V and 5 bases at J, with 12 bases between the two ends. The CDR3 nucleotides are TGTGCCAGCAGCGTGGGGCCTCGTGAGACCCAGTACTTC. Amino acids: CASSVGPRETQYF.

J is TRBJ2-2 and V is TRBV4-3; D gene ambiguous. V was trimmed by 1 base and J by 5 bases, leaving 23 bases between them. The germline gives CDR1 LGHNA, CDR2 YSLEER. The CDR3 contains 19 residues. The CDR3 bases are TGCGCCAGCAGCCAAGGGTGGACGGACCGTCGGATCGAAACCGGGGAGCTGTTTTTT. The encoded protein is CASSQGWTDRRIETGELFF.

This chain connects TRBV7-2 to TRBJ2-7; 10 positions agree with TRBD1. Looked up from germline, CDR1 is SGHTA and CDR2 is FQGNSA. Trimming at V came to 6 bases and at J to 2 bases, leaving 4 bases not matched to a gene. The CDR3 sequence is 14 residues long. CDR3 residues: CASSFDRGPYEQYV. The DNA for the CDR3 is TGTGCCAGCAGTTTTGACAGGGGGCCCTACGAGCAGTACGTC.

This clonotype was seen a handful of times. This rearrangement joins TRBV18 to TRBJ1-4, with D hard to call. There are 16 residues in the CDR3. CDR1 is KGHSH, CDR2 LQKENI, per germline. V was clipped by 0 bases and J by 10 bases, with 18 bases between them. The CDR3 spells CASSPPPLTWGGKLFF. The CDR3 DNA reads TGTGCCAGCTCACCACCCCCGCTCACCTGGGGTGGAAAACTGTTTTTT.

The rearrangement links TRBV24-1 to TRBJ2-1; 12 bases line up with TRBD2. There are 17 residues in the CDR3. From germline, CDR1 is KGHDR and CDR2 SFDVKD. Unmatched junction bases numbered 13, after V lost 4 bases and J lost 10 bases. The CDR3 region has the DNA TGTGCCACCAGTGACCTGACTAGCGGGGGCGCCCTTGGAGAGCAGTTCTTC. Translated: CATSDLTSGGALGEQFF.

This clonotype was recorded at least ten times. J is TRBJ2-3 and V is TRBV20-1; 11 bases are a match to TRBD2. The V gene's germline CDR1 is DFQATT and CDR2 SNEGSKA (reference sequence). Trimming cost V 3 bases and J 5 bases; bases outside gene matches: 4. The CDR3 extends over 14 amino acids. The CDR3 loop reads CSARTSGVGDTQYF. CDR3 coding DNA: TGCAGTGCTAGGACTAGCGGGGTTGGAGATACGCAGTATTTT.

The chain employs TRBV6-2 or TRBV6-3 and TRBJ2-7, with D hard to call. This CDR3 is 12 amino acids long. Trimming pared 2 bases from V and 2 bases from J, leaving 4 bases between. The germline V gene has CDR1 MNHEY and CDR2 SVGEGT. The CDR3 nucleotides are TGTGCCAGCAGTTACCCAACCTACGAGCAGTACTTC. It is translated as CASSYPTYEQYF.

This clonotype appeared many times. This is likely a read error, given that the CDR3 carries no conserved phenylalanine or tryptophan at its end. It is unclear where the CDR3 begins or ends on the DNA, so no DNA is shown, and the CDR3 is as TCRdb lists it. This sequence joins TRBV15 and TRBJ2-3; the table assigns TRBD2, which was not confirmed against the DNA. The CDR3 spans 13 residues, counting both ends. Germline CDR1 is LNHNV and CDR2 is YYDKDF (reference sequence). The CDR3 here is CATSRDLSGGSGL.

V and J are TRBV10-1 and TRBJ2-3, with D tentatively TRBD2 (5 bases). The CDR3 spans 14 residues. The V and J ends lost 5 bases and 4 bases respectively, with 13 bases between them. Germline values: CDR1 WNHNN, CDR2 SYGVQD (reference sequence). CDR3 in amino acids: CASSIMGASDTQYF. The CDR3 region has the DNA TGCGCCAGCAGTATCATGGGAGCCTCAGATACGCAGTATTTT.

The chain carries TRBV6-5 and TRBJ2-7; the D is unclear. This CDR3 has 14 amino acids. Between the trimmed V and J ends, which lost 0 bases and 9 bases, there was a span of 15 bases. Germline-derived CDR1 and CDR2 are MNHEY and SVGAGI. As DNA, the CDR3 is TGTGCCAGCAGTTACTCGAGACTGCCCGACGGGCAGTACTTC. Its translation: CASSYSRLPDGQYF.

In its sample, this clonotype was seen a few times. The chain recombines TRBV15 with TRBJ2-2, with 8 bases identical to TRBD1. After removal of 3 bases from V and 7 bases from J, the junction contained 10 bases not matched to a gene. The CDR3 is 16 residues long. Germline CDR1 LNHNV, CDR2 YYDKDF (reference sequence). This CDR3 reads CATSRVRTGHDGELFF. CDR3 DNA sequence: TGTGCCACCAGCAGGGTTAGGACAGGGCACGACGGGGAGCTGTTTTTT.

In this sample, this clonotype turned up a few times. The rearrangement links TRBV12-3 or TRBV12-4 to TRBJ2-3; TRBD2 agrees at 8 bases. Trimming at V came to 3 bases and at J to 4 bases, leaving 6 bases not matched to a gene. CDR3 length equals 15 residues. The CDR3 reads CASSFLAGGSDTQYF. In DNA, the CDR3 is TGTGCCAGCAGTTTTTTGGCGGGGGGATCAGATACGCAGTATTTT.

Comments on this clonotype: The CDR3 carries no conserved terminal phenylalanine or tryptophan, so it likely arises from a read error. It is unclear where the CDR3 begins or ends on the DNA, so no DNA is shown, and the CDR3 is as TCRdb lists it. V is TRBV2 and J is TRBJ2-3; TRBD1 reflects the table's D call only, with no check against the DNA. Germline V CDR1 and CDR2: SNHLY, FYNNEI. The CDR3 length equals 15 residues, ends included. The CDR3 loop reads CASSGGGTTFSNLVI.

The chain links TRBV11-2 to TRBJ2-3; 14 nucleotides agree with TRBD2. With 0 bases clipped from V and 5 bases from J, the junction kept 10 bases outside the gene matches. CDR3 length: 19 residues. Germline assignment: CDR1 SGHAT and CDR2 FQNNGV. The CDR3 region is CASSLDQGLAGAAGDTQYF. CDR3 nucleotides: TGTGCCAGCAGCTTAGACCAGGGACTAGCGGGGGCCGCGGGAGATACGCAGTATTTT.